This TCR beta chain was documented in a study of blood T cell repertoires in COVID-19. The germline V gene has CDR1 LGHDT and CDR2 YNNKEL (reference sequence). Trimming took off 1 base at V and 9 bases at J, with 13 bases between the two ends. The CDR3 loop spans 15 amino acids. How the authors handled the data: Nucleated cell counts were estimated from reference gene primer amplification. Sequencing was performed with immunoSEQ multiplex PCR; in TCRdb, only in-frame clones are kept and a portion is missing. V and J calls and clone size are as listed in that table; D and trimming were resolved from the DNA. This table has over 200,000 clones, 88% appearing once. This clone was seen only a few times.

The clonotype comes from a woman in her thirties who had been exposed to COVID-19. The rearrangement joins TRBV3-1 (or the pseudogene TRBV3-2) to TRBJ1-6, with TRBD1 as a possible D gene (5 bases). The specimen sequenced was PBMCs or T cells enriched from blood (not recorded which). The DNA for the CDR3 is TGTGCCAGCAGCCAAGCTGGGGGGATGGTTTCACCCCTCCACTTT. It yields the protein CASSQAGGMVSPLHF.